A selection of T cell receptor beta chains follows, all from one sample in a study of blood T cell repertoires in COVID-19. TCRdb keeps only in-frame clones here, not all; method: immunoSEQ multiplex PCR. The table records about 130,000 clones, 85% of them present only once. Material for sequencing was peripheral blood. Receptor source: an elderly man with active or convalescent COVID-19. Each CDR3 is given without its conserved first and last residue. Rows give clone size only sometimes, using once, few, many, or a class for an expanded clone.

V: TRBV6-6
size: -
J: TRBJ2-1
CDR3: ASSLNTGLAGGRGEQF

V: TRBV5-1
size: -
J: TRBJ1-5
CDR3: ASRLGSGEGNQPQH

V: TRBV20-1
size: -
J: TRBJ2-1
CDR3: SASLSEQKSYNEQF

V: TRBV10-3
size: -
J: TRBJ2-3
CDR3: ATRTSSGILDTQY

V: TRBV2
size: -
J: TRBJ2-1
CDR3: ASSEALQGGDEQF

V: TRBV18
size: once
J: TRBJ2-5
CDR3: ASSPPNREETQY

V: TRBV10-3
size: -
J: TRBJ1-1
CDR3: AISRDRAPLSAEAF

V: TRBV6-5
size: -
J: TRBJ1-2
CDR3: ASSYGDRVYHGYT

V: TRBV3-1/TRBV3-2
size: -
J: TRBJ1-4
CDR3: ASSQTGTGGEKLF

V: TRBV5-4
size: few
J: TRBJ2-2
CDR3: ASSRGGSGELF